These 11 T cell receptor beta chains were all obtained from the same sample, sequenced in a study of Tregs in tolerant kidney transplant recipients. Here immunoSEQ multiplex PCR was the method, and the copy in TCRdb shows in-frame clones only, minus some. The table lists more than 45,000 clones. This material consisted of CD4+ T cells from blood, taken before the transplant. These receptors were obtained from a human donor who received a combined kidney and bone marrow transplant.

Comment on this clone: The read halts 3 residues ahead of the CDR3 end, with the missing end drawn from the germline J gene. The chain recombines TRBV18 with TRBJ1-5, with D unclear. The germline V and J ends were trimmed by 3 bases and 4 bases, with 10 bases remaining between them. CDR1 is KGHSH and CDR2 is LQKENI in the germline V gene. This CDR3 contains 14 residues. The CDR3 protein is CASSPSPLNQPQHF. CDR3 DNA, as far as it was read: TGTGCCAGCTCACCTTCCCCATTGAATCAGCCC.

As to this clone: The read stops 3 residues short of the end of the CDR3; the missing end is completed from the germline J gene. This chain connects TRBV19 to TRBJ1-1; maybe TRBD1 (6 bases). The CDR3 spans 13 residues. Germline V CDR1 and CDR2: LNHDA, SQIVND (reference sequence). Trimming took 7 bases from V and 4 from J, leaving 13 bases between them. CDR3: CASTRQVPTEAFF. CDR3 bases read: TGTGCCAGTACTCGACAGGTTCCCACTGAA.

CDR3 protein: CASSAEGYEQYF. CDR3 DNA (partial): TGTGCCAGCAGCGCCGAGGGGTACGAG. V usage is TRBV5-5 and J usage is TRBJ2-7; D may be TRBD1 or TRBD2 (5 bases each). With the read ending 3 residues before the CDR3 end, the germline J gene is used to fill in that end. CDR3 size: 12 residues. V was cut by 4 bases and J by 4 bases, with 9 bases left in between. Germline CDR1 reads SGHKS; CDR2 reads YYEKEE (reference sequence).

In regard to this clone: Read sequence stops 3 residues before the CDR3 end, and the germline J gene provides the missing end. The chain combines TRBV20-1 with TRBJ2-1; no clear D gene. Trimming cost V 2 bases and J 4 bases, with 9 bases left between them. CDR1 and CDR2 from the germline V gene are DFQATT and SNEGSKA (reference sequence). The CDR3 loop spans 13 amino acids. The part of the CDR3 DNA that was read is TGCAGTGCTAGATGGGCCAAGTACAATGAG. Amino acids: CSARWAKYNE. The entire CDR3 protein is CSARWAKYNEQFF.

Concerning this clone itself: The missing CDR3 end, 3 residues past where the read stops, is filled in from the germline J gene. The chain employs TRBV20-1 and TRBJ1-6, with D perhaps TRBD1 (6 bases). V lost 6 bases to trimming and J lost 2 bases, with 11 bases between them. The CDR3 consists of 14 residues. The germline gives CDR1 DFQATT, CDR2 SNEGSKA (reference sequence). The CDR3 is CSASGTTYNSPLHF. Incomplete CDR3 DNA: TGCAGTGCAAGTGGGACAACCTATAATTCACCC.

As regards this clone: The read falls 3 residues short of the CDR3 end, and the missing part is taken from the germline J gene. The gene calls are TRBV18 and TRBJ2-3; a possible D gene is TRBD1 (5 bases). V was cut by 3 bases and J by 0 bases, with 7 bases left in between. CDR3 length equals 14 residues. CDR1 and CDR2 (germline): KGHSH, LQKENI. The CDR3 bases that were read are TGTGCCAGCTCACCGGGGCGGAGCACAGATACG. It specifies CASSPGRSTDT. The full-length CDR3 reads as CASSPGRSTDTQYF.

Of note for this clone: The CDR3 end falls 3 residues outside the read, so it is completed with the germline J gene. Other DNA variants within this sample encode the same CDR3. V is TRBV19 and J is TRBJ2-2; maybe TRBD2 (6 bases). The CDR3 runs to 15 residues. V lost 3 bases, J lost 4 bases, and 12 bases lay in between. CDR1 is LNHDA and CDR2 is SQIVND in the germline V gene (reference sequence). CDR3 DNA, as far as it was read: TGTGCCAGTAGTATGGGGCGGGGAGTCACCGGGGAG. Protein product: CASSMGRGVTGE. The CDR3 as a whole reads CASSMGRGVTGELFF.

With respect to this clone: Read sequence stops 3 residues before the CDR3 end, and the germline J gene provides the missing end. This sequence joins TRBV19 and TRBJ1-2; TRBD1 agrees at 12 bases. Germline-derived CDR1 and CDR2 are LNHDA and SQIVND (reference sequence). This CDR3 is built from 18 residues. Trimming at V came to 5 bases and at J to 4 bases, leaving 14 bases not matched to a gene. CDR3 DNA, as far as it was read: TGTGCCAGTAGTGCCGTAAGGGGACAGGGGGCTTGGGTCTATGGC. Translation: CASSAVRGQGAWVYG. The whole CDR3 sequence is CASSAVRGQGAWVYGYTF.

With regard to this clone: The sequenced fragment ends 3 residues before the CDR3 boundary, so the rest is inferred from the germline J gene. The J gene is TRBJ2-1, the V gene TRBV19; D is ambiguous. The germline V gene encodes CDR1 LNHDA and CDR2 SQIVND (reference sequence). This CDR3 region has 14 residues. The V end was cut by 5 bases, the J end by 3 bases, with 11 bases between. The CDR3 protein is CASSQTLNYNEQFF. CDR3 DNA (partial): TGTGCCAGTAGTCAGACTTTAAACTACAATGAG.

Comments on this clone: The read is 3 residues too short to cover the CDR3 end, so that end is filled in from the germline J gene. The rearrangement links TRBV20-1 to TRBJ2-7; TRBD1 matches at 10 bases. The CDR3 spans 14 residues. The junction had 6 bases not matched to a gene; V was cut back by 5 bases and J by 2 bases. Per germline, CDR1 DFQATT and CDR2 SNEGSKA (reference sequence). The CDR3 protein is CSAYRDRGTYEQYF. Partial CDR3 DNA: TGCAGTGCTTACCGGGACAGGGGAACCTACGAG.

The CDR3 protein is CASSLGQTSYNEQFF. The CDR3 DNA, read in part, is TGTGCCAGCAGCTTAGGGCAGACTAGTTACAATGAG. This chain uses TRBV11-2 with TRBJ2-1, with a tentative D call TRBD2 (6 bases). The CDR3 is cut off 3 residues early in the read; its end comes from the germline J gene. V was cut by 1 base and J by 4 bases, with 11 bases left in between. CDR3 length: 15 residues. CDR1 SGHAT and CDR2 FQNNGV come from the germline V gene.